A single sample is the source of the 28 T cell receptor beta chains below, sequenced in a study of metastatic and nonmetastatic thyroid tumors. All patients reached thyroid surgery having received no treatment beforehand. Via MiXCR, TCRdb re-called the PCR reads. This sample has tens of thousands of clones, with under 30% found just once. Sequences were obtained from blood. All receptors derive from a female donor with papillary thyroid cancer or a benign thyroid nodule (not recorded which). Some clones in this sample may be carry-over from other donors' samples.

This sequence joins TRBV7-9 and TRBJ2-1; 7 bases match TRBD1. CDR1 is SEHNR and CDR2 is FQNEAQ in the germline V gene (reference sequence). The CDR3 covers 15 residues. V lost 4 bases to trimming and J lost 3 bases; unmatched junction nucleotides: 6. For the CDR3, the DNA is TGTGCCAGCAGCTCCGACAGGGCGAACTACAATGAGCAGTTCTTC. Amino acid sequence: CASSSDRANYNEQFF.

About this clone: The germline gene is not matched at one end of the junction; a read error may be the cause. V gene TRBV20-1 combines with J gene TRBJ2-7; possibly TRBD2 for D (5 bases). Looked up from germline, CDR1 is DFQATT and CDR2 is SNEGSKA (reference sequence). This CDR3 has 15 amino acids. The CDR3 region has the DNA TGCAGAGCTAGAGATGGAGGTGGTATCCCCTACGAGCAGTACTTC. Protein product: CRARDGGGIPYEQYF.

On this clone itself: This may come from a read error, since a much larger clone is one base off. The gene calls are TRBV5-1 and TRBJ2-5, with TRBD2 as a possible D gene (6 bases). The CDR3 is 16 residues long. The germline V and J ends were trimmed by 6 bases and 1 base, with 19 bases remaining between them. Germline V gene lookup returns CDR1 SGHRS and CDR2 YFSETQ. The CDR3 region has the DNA TGCGCCAGCATAGGTGATCCCTTGGGGGGCCAAGAGACCCAGTACTTC. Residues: CASIGDPLGGQETQYF.

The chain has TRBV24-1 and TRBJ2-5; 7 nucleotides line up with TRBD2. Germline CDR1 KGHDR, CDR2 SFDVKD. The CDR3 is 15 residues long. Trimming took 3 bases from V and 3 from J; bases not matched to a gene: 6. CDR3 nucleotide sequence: TGTGCCACCAGTGATCCCCGACTAGCTGAAGAGACCCAGTACTTC. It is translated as CATSDPRLAEETQYF.

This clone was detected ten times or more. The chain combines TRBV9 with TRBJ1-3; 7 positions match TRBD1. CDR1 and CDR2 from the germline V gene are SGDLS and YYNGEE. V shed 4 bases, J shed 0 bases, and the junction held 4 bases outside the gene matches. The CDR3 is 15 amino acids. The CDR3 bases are TGTGCCAGCAGCAAACAGGGGAGCTCTGGAAACACCATATATTTT. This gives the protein CASSKQGSSGNTIYF.

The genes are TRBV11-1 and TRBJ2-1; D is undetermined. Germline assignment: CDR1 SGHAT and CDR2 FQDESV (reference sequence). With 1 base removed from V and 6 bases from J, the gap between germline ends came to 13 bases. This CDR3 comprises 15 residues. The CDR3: CASSLEARPVNEQFF. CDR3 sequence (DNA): TGTGCCAGCAGCTTAGAGGCCCGCCCGGTCAATGAGCAGTTCTTC.

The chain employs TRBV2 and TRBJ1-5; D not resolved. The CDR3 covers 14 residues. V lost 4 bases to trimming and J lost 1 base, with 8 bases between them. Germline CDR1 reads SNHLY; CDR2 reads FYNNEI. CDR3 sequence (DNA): TGTGCCAGCAGTGGGACGATGAGCAATCAGCCCCAGCATTTT. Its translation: CASSGTMSNQPQHF.

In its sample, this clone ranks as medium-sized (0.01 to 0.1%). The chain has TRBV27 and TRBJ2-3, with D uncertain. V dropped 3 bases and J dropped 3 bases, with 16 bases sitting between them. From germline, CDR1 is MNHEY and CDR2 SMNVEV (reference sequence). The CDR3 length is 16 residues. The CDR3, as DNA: TGTGCCAGCAGTTTCCGTCCTCGGGTCCAAACAGATACGCAGTATTTT. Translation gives CASSFRPRVQTDTQYF.

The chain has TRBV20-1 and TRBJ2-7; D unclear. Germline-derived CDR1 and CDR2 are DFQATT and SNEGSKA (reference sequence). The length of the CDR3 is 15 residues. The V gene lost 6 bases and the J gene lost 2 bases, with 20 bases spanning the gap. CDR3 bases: TGCAGTGCGTCGACCATGGGTGCCGCTACCTACGAGCAGTACTTC. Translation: CSASTMGAATYEQYF.

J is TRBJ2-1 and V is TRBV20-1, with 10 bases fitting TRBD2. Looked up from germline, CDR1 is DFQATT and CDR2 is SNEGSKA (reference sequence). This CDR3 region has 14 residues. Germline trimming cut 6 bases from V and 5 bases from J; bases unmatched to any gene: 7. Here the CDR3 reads CSATTSGTHNEQFF. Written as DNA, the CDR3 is TGCAGTGCGACAACTAGCGGGACACACAATGAGCAGTTCTTC.

Here the CDR3 reads CAWSRALGDTQYF. The DNA of the CDR3 is TGTGCCTGGAGTCGAGCCCTGGGGGATACGCAGTATTTT. The rearrangement joins TRBV30 to TRBJ2-3; D gene uncertain. Germline loops: CDR1 GTSNPN, CDR2 SVGIG (reference sequence). The ends were cut back, 2 bases at V and 6 bases at J, with 12 bases in the middle. The CDR3 has 13 amino acids.

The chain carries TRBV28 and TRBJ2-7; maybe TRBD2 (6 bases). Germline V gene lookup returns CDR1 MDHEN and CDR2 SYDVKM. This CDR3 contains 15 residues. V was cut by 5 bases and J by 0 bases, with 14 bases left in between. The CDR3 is CASSPQRGYSYEQYF. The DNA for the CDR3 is TGTGCCAGCAGTCCCCAACGGGGGTACTCCTACGAGCAGTACTTC.

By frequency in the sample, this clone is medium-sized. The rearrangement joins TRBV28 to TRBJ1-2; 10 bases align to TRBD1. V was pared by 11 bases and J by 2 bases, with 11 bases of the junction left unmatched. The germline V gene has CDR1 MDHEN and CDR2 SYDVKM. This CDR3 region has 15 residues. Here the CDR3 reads CASGTGDAWNYGYTF. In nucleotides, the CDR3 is TGTGCCTCGGGGACAGGGGACGCTTGGAACTATGGCTACACCTTC.

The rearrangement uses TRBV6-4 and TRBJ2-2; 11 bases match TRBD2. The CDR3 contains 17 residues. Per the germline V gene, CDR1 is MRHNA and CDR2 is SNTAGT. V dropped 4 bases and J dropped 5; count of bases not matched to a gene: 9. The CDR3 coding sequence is TGTGCCAGCAGTGCTACGCAGACTAGCGGGGTTACCGGGGAGCTGTTTTTT. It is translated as CASSATQTSGVTGELFF.

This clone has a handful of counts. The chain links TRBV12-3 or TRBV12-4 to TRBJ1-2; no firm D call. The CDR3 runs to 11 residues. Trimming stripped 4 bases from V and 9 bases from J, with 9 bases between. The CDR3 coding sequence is TGTGCCAGCAGTTCTTGTACATGCTACACCTTC. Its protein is CASSSCTCYTF.

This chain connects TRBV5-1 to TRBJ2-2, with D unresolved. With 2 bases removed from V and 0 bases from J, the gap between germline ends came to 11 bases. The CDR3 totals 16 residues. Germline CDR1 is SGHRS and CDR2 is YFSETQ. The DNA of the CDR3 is TGCGCCAGCAGCTTCCAAAGCTCTTCGAACACCGGGGAGCTGTTTTTT. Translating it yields CASSFQSSSNTGELFF.

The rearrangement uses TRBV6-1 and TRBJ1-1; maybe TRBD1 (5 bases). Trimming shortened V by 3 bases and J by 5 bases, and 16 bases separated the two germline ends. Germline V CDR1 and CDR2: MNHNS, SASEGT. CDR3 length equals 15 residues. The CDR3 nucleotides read TGTGCCAGCAGTGACACTTTGGAGGGGTCAACTGAAGCTTTCTTT. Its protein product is CASSDTLEGSTEAFF.

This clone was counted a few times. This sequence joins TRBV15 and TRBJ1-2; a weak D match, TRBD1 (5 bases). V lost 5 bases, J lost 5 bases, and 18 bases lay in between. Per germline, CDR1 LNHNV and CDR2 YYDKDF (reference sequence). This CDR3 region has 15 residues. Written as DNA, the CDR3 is TGTGCCACCAGCCCCCGACCAGGTGGGGGGTATGGCTACACCTTC. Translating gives CATSPRPGGGYGYTF.

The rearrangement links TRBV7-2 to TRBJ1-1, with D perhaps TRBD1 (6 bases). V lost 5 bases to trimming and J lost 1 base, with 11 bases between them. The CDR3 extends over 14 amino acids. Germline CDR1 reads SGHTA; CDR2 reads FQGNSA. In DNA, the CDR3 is TGTGCCAGCAGCCCCAGGGGTGGGAACACTGAAGCTTTCTTT. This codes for CASSPRGGNTEAFF.

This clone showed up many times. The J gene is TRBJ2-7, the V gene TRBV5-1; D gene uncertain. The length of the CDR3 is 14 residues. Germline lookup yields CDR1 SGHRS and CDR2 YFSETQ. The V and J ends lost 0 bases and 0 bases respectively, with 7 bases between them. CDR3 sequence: CASSLGDHSYEQYF. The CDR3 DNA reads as TGCGCCAGCAGCTTGGGAGATCACTCCTACGAGCAGTACTTC.

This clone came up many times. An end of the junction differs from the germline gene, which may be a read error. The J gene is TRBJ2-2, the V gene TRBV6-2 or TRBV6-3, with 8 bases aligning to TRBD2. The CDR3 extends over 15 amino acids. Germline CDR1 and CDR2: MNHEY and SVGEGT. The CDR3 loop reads CTSRLGTRDTGELFF. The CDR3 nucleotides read TGTACCAGCCGACTCGGGACTAGAGACACCGGGGAGCTGTTTTTT.

The CDR3 sequence: CASSWTGNYEQYF. The DNA for the CDR3 is TGTGCCAGCAGTTGGACAGGGAATTACGAGCAGTACTTC. V gene TRBV2 combines with J gene TRBJ2-7, with 8 bases identical to TRBD1. The CDR3 totals 13 residues. Germline CDR1 SNHLY, CDR2 FYNNEI. With 5 bases clipped from V and 4 bases from J, the junction kept 4 bases outside the gene matches.

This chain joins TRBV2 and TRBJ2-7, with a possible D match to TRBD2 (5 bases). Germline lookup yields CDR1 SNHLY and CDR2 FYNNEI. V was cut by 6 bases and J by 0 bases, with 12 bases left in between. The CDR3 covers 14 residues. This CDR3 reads CASSGPGISYEQYF. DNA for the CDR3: TGTGCCAGCAGCGGACCGGGGATCTCCTACGAGCAGTACTTC.

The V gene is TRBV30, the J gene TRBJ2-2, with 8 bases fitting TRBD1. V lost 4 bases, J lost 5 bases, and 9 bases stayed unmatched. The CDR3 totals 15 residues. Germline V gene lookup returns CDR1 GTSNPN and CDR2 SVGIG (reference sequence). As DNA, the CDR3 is TGTGCCTGGAAATTCAGGGGGCTTTTAACCGGGGAGCTGTTTTTT. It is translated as CAWKFRGLLTGELFF.

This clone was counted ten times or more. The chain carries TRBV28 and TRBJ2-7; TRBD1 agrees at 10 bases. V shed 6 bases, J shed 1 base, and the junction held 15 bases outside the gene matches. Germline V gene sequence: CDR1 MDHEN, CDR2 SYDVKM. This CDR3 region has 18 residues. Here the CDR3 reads CASSLTGTGAFPSYEQYF. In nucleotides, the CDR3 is TGTGCCAGCAGCTTGACCGGGACAGGGGCCTTTCCTTCCTACGAGCAGTACTTC.

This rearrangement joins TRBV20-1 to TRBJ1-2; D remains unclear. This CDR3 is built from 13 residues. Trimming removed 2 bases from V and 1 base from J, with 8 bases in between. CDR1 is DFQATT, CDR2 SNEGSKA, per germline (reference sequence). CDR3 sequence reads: CSARIGYNYGYTF. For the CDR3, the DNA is TGCAGTGCTAGAATCGGTTATAACTATGGCTACACCTTC.

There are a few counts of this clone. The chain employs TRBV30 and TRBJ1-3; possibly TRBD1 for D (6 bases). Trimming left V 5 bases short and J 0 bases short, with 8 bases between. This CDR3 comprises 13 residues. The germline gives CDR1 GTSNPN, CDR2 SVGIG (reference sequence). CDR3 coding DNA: TGTGCCTGGGGAGGGGGCTCTGGAAACACCATATATTTT. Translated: CAWGGGSGNTIYF.

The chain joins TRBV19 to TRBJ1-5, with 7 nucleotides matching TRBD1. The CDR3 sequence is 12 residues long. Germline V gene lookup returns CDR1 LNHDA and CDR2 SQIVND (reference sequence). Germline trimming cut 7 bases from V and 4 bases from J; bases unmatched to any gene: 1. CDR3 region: CASTRGNQPQHF. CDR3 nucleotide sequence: TGTGCCAGTACCAGGGGGAATCAGCCCCAGCATTTT.